The 21 T cell receptor beta chains in this list originate from one sample, sequenced in a study of T-cell reconstitution after alpha-beta-depleted transplantation in children. The library targeted TCRbeta and was prepared with unique molecular identifiers. In TCRdb, the PCR reads were re-called with MiXCR into one record per CDR3 protein. This table holds about 200,000 distinct CDR3 sequences, 5% to 7.5% found once. The sequenced sample was PBMCs, obtained before TCRalphabeta/CD19-depleted stem cell transplant. The receptors stem from a girl less than two years old with combined immunodeficiency, due to receive a stem cell transplant.

The J gene is TRBJ2-7, the V gene TRBV7-8; D unresolved. Germline lookup yields CDR1 SGHVS and CDR2 FQNEAQ. The V end lost 5 bases, the J end lost 0 bases, and 20 bases lay between the germline ends. There are 17 residues in the CDR3. The CDR3 DNA is TGTGCCAGCAGCCTCCTATTTGATTTCCCCTCCTCCTACGAGCAGTACTTC. This codes for CASSLLFDFPSSYEQYF.

This clonotype was counted many times. J is TRBJ2-5 and V is TRBV29-1; TRBD1 matches 9 bases. The CDR3 is 13 amino acids. CDR1 SQVTM and CDR2 ANQGSEA come from the germline V gene. The V gene end was trimmed by 1 base and the J gene end by 4 bases; junction bases not matched to a gene: 1. The CDR3 reads CSVEVGQGETQYF. CDR3 bases: TGCAGCGTTGAAGTGGGACAGGGAGAGACCCAGTACTTC.

The sample holds many counts of this clonotype. The chain couples TRBV7-8 to TRBJ1-1, with TRBD1 identical over 7 bases. This CDR3 region has 14 residues. Germline V CDR1 and CDR2: SGHVS, FQNEAQ. The V segment lost 3 bases and the J segment 3 bases; nucleotides outside the gene matches: 4. CDR3: CASSFGTDHTEAFF. The DNA for the CDR3 is TGTGCCAGCAGCTTCGGGACAGATCACACTGAAGCTTTCTTT. Drawing the rest from reference TRBV7-8 and TRBJ1-1, the complete variable domain is GAGVSQSPRYKVAKRGQDVALRCDPISGHVSLFWYQQALGQGPEFLTYFQNEAQLDKSGLPSDRFFAERPEGSVSTLKIQRTQQEDSAVYLCASSFGTDHTEAFFGQGTRLTVV.

The chain employs TRBV20-1 and TRBJ1-1, with TRBD1 as a possible D gene (5 bases). Trimming shortened V by 0 bases and J by 1 base, and 15 bases separated the two germline ends. CDR1 is DFQATT, CDR2 SNEGSKA, per germline (reference sequence). CDR3 length: 16 amino acids. For the CDR3, the DNA is TGCAGTGCTAGAGATGGACACGGGGGGAGGAACACTGAAGCTTTCTTT. Its protein is CSARDGHGGRNTEAFF.

This clonotype was recorded a few times. The chain recombines TRBV14 with TRBJ1-2; no definite D call. Looked up from germline, CDR1 is SGHDN and CDR2 is FVKESK. Deletions cut 0 bases from V and 1 base from J, with 9 bases between. The CDR3 length is 15 residues. This CDR3 reads CASSQDNIFNYGYTF. The CDR3 DNA sequence: TGTGCCAGCAGCCAAGATAACATTTTTAACTATGGCTACACCTTC.

This clonotype has just a few counts. The chain has TRBV12-3 or TRBV12-4 and TRBJ2-7, with D perhaps TRBD2 (6 bases). This CDR3 comprises 15 residues. V was trimmed by 4 bases and J by 1 base, leaving 14 bases between them. The CDR3 region has the DNA TGTGCCAGCAGTTCTCGGGGGTCAATTTCCTACGAGCAGTACTTC. The encoded protein is CASSSRGSISYEQYF.

At least ten counts were recorded for this clonotype. The V gene is TRBV29-1, the J gene TRBJ1-1; TRBD1 aligns across 7 bases. In germline, CDR1 is SQVTM, CDR2 ANQGSEA. Germline trimming cut 8 bases from V and 1 base from J; bases unmatched to any gene: 4. This CDR3 is built from 12 residues. CDR3 nucleotide sequence: TGCAGCCCCGGACAGGCGAACACTGAAGCTTTCTTT. It is translated as CSPGQANTEAFF.

The sample holds many counts of this clonotype. The chain carries TRBV7-6 and TRBJ2-1; D gene unclear. Germline values: CDR1 SGHVS, CDR2 FNYEAQ. There are 13 residues in the CDR3. Trimming pared 5 bases from V and 5 bases from J, leaving 10 bases between. CDR3 in DNA: TGTGCCAGCAGCCTCCCGCCCGACAATGAGCAGTTCTTC. It translates to CASSLPPDNEQFF.

This clonotype came up many times. The chain couples TRBV7-2 to TRBJ2-7, with unresolved D. The V end was cut by 5 bases, the J end by 3 bases, with 11 bases between. From germline, CDR1 is SGHTA and CDR2 FQGNSA. CDR3 length equals 13 residues. CDR3 coding DNA: TGTGCCAGCAGCCCAATTGAGAGCTACGAGCAGTACTTC. It translates to CASSPIESYEQYF.

The chain couples TRBV4-2 to TRBJ1-2; D gene ambiguous. The CDR3 contains 18 residues. From germline, CDR1 is LGHNA and CDR2 YNFKEQ. Trimming cost V 4 bases and J 0 bases, with 21 bases left between them. This chain's CDR3 is CASSRHGAARDSNYGYTF. In nucleotides, the CDR3 is TGTGCCAGCAGCCGCCACGGTGCAGCGAGGGATTCTAACTATGGCTACACCTTC.

Worth noting for this clonotype: The junction does not match germline at one end; this may be a read error. This chain links TRBV20-1 with TRBJ2-1; 10 bases map to TRBD2. Germline CDR1 is DFQATT and CDR2 is SNEGSKA (reference sequence). There are 17 residues in the CDR3. CDR3 coding DNA: TGCTGTGCTAGAGATCGGGGGGCCCTAGCGGGGGCCTATGAGCAGTTCTTC. Protein: CCARDRGALAGAYEQFF.

This clonotype has at least ten counts. The chain uses TRBV5-1 and TRBJ1-2; 7 bases are shared with TRBD1. V lost 2 bases and J lost 3; bases outside the gene matches: 7. Looked up from germline, CDR1 is SGHRS and CDR2 is YFSETQ. The CDR3 sequence is 15 residues long. CDR3 nucleotide sequence: TGCGCCAGCAGCTTCCCTGGACAGGCTGACTATGGCTACACCTTC. Translated, it gives CASSFPGQADYGYTF.

This clonotype was recorded at least ten times. This chain uses TRBV7-2 with TRBJ1-1; TRBD1 matches 9 bases. CDR3 length: 17 amino acids. Germline V gene sequence: CDR1 SGHTA, CDR2 FQGNSA. With V trimmed by 5 bases and J by 1 base, 11 bases remained unmatched. The CDR3 DNA reads TGTGCCAGCAGCCCGGGACAGGGCACCTACTCGAACACTGAAGCTTTCTTT. Its protein is CASSPGQGTYSNTEAFF. The whole variable domain, remainder taken from reference TRBV7-2 and TRBJ1-1, is GAGVSQSPSNKVTEKGKDVELRCDPISGHTALYWYRQSLGQGLEFLIYFQGNSAPDKSGLPSDRFSAERTGGSVSTLTIQRTQQEDSAVYLCASSPGQGTYSNTEAFFGQGTRLTVV.

This clonotype was seen repeatedly, ten times or more. V gene TRBV19 combines with J gene TRBJ2-1; 9 bases align to TRBD2. J gave up 3 bases and V 1 base, and 1 base lay outside the gene matches. CDR1 is LNHDA and CDR2 is SQIVND in the germline V gene (reference sequence). The CDR3 runs 15 residues. The CDR3: CASSIGGGVYNEQFF. For the CDR3, the DNA is TGTGCCAGTAGTATAGGCGGGGGGGTCTACAATGAGCAGTTCTTC.

This clonotype was found many times. The chain has TRBV28 and TRBJ1-5; D is uncertain. The CDR3 is made up of 16 amino acids. V gave up 4 bases and J gave up 6 bases, with 19 bases separating them. Per the germline V gene, CDR1 is MDHEN and CDR2 is SYDVKM. CDR3 DNA: TGTGCCAGCAGTTGCCGGGAAAGGTGGGTTGCTCAGCCCCAGCATTTT. Translation: CASSCRERWVAQPQHF.

In its sample, this clonotype was seen many times. The chain carries TRBV12-3 or TRBV12-4 and TRBJ2-2; TRBD2 aligns across 12 bases. V was pared by 6 bases and J by 5 bases, with 7 bases of the junction left unmatched. The CDR3 runs 16 residues. This CDR3 reads CASSILGLAGTGELFF. The CDR3 DNA reads TGTGCCAGCAGCATCCTCGGACTAGCGGGGACCGGGGAGCTGTTTTTT.

The rearrangement uses TRBV7-2 and TRBJ1-2; D uncertain. Looked up from germline, CDR1 is SGHTA and CDR2 is FQGNSA. The V gene lost 5 bases and the J gene lost 7 bases, with 23 bases spanning the gap. CDR3 length: 16 residues. The CDR3: CASSPPLWQAAVGYTF. The CDR3 nucleotides read TGTGCCAGCAGCCCCCCTCTCTGGCAGGCGGCAGTTGGCTACACCTTC.

This clonotype has at least ten counts. The chain carries TRBV28 and TRBJ2-5; D is tentatively TRBD1 or TRBD2 (6 bases each). Germline lookup yields CDR1 MDHEN and CDR2 SYDVKM. V was pared by 6 bases and J by 5 bases, with 13 bases between. The length of the CDR3 is 13 residues. This chain's CDR3 is CASREQGGETQYF. Written as DNA, the CDR3 is TGTGCCAGCAGGGAACAAGGGGGGGAGACCCAGTACTTC.

In its sample, this clonotype was seen many times. The chain carries TRBV10-3 and TRBJ1-3; D gene ambiguous. From germline, CDR1 is ENHRY and CDR2 SYGVKD. V was cut by 10 bases and J by 0 bases, with 19 bases left in between. The CDR3 spans 16 residues. The CDR3 loop reads CATRLGGSLSGNTIYF. The CDR3 DNA sequence: TGTGCCACGCGCCTGGGAGGGAGCCTCTCTGGAAACACCATATATTTT.

This clonotype appeared many times. The gene calls are TRBV11-2 and TRBJ2-7, with D possibly being TRBD1 (5 bases). In germline, CDR1 is SGHAT, CDR2 FQNNGV. The CDR3 sequence is 16 residues long. Trimming pared 1 base from V and 9 bases from J, leaving 22 bases between. CDR3 residues: CASSLVRHYRGQVQYF. Written as DNA, the CDR3 is TGTGCCAGCAGCTTAGTTAGACATTATAGGGGCCAAGTGCAGTACTTC.

Many counts were recorded for this clonotype. The CDR3 coding sequence is TGCAGTGCTAGAGATCCGGCCGGGCAAGAGCAGTTCTTC. It translates to CSARDPAGQEQFF. The chain carries TRBV20-1 and TRBJ2-1; no clear D. The CDR3 is 13 amino acids. Germline V gene sequence: CDR1 DFQATT, CDR2 SNEGSKA (reference sequence). The V end was cut by 0 bases, the J end by 10 bases, with 13 bases between.